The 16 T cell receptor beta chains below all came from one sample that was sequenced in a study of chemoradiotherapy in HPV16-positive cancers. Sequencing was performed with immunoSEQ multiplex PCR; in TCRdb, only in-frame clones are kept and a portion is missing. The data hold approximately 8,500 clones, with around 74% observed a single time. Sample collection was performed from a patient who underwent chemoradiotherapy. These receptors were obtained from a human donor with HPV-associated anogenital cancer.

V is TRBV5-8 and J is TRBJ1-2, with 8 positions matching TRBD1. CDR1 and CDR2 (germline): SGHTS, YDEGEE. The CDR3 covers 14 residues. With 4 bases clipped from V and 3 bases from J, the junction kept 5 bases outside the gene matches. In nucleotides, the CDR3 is TGTGCCAGCAGCGACAGGGGCCGGTACTATGGCTACACCTTC. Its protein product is CASSDRGRYYGYTF. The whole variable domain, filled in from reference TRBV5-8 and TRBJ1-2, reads EAGVTQSPTHLIKTRGQQATLRCSPISGHTSVYWYQQALGLGLQFLLWYDEGEERNRGNFPPRFSGRQFPNYSSELNVNALELEDSALYLCASSDRGRYYGYTFGSGTRLTVV.

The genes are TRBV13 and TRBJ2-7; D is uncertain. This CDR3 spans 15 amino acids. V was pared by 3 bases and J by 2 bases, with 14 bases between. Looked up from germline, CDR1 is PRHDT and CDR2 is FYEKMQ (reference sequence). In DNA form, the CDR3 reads TGTGCCAGCAGCTTGATAGCAGTCAACCCCTACGAGCAGTACTTC. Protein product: CASSLIAVNPYEQYF.

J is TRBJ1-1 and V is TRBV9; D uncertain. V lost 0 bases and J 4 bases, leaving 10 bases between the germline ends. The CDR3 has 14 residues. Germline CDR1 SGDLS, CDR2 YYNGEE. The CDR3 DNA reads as TGTGCCAGCAGCGTAGGCAGCACGGGCACTGAAGCTTTCTTT. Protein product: CASSVGSTGTEAFF.

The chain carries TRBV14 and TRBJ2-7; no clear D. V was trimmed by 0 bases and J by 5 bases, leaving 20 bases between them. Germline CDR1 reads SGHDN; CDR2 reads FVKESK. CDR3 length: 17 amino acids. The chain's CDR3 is CASSQDIPLGPTDEQYF. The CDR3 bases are TGTGCCAGCAGCCAAGACATCCCCCTAGGGCCCACAGACGAGCAGTACTTC.

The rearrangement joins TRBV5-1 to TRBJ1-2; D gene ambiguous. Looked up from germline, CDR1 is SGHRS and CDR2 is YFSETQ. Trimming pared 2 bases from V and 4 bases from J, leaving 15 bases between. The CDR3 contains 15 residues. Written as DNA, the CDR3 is TGCGCCAGCAGCTTAATCATCAAGGGTGGCTATGGCTACACCTTC. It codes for CASSLIIKGGYGYTF.

CDR3 loop: CASSFQTYEQYF. The CDR3 DNA reads TGTGCCAGCAGCTTTCAGACCTACGAGCAGTACTTC. The V gene is TRBV5-6, the J gene TRBJ2-5; no definite D call. Gene TRBJ2-7 matches the end of the DNA better, so the J call may be wrong. Germline CDR1 reads SGHDT; CDR2 reads YYEEEE. This CDR3 has 12 amino acids.

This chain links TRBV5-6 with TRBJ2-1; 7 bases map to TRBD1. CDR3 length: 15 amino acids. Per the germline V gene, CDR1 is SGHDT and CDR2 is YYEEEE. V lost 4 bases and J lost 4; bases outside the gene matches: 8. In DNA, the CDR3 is TGTGCCAGCAGCGTCAGATCAGGGGGATACAATGAGCAGTTCTTC. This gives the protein CASSVRSGGYNEQFF.

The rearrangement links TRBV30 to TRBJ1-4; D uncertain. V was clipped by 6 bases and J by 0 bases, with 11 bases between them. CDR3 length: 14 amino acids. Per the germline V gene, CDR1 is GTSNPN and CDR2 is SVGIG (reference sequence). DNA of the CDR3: TGTGCCTGCAGACCAGGAACAACTAATGAAAAACTGTTTTTT. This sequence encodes CACRPGTTNEKLFF.

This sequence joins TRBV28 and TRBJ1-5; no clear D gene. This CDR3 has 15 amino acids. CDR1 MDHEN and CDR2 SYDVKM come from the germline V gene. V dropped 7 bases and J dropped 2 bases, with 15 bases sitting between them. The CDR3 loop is CASTPPHGGNQPQHF. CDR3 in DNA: TGTGCCAGCACCCCCCCTCACGGGGGCAATCAGCCCCAGCATTTT.

The CDR3 nucleotides read TGTGCCAGTAGTATAGGAAGGGGAACCGGGGAGCTGTTTTTT. This gives the protein CASSIGRGTGELFF. The chain employs TRBV19 and TRBJ2-2; perhaps TRBD1 as D (5 bases). The germline CDR1 and CDR2 sequences are LNHDA and SQIVND (reference sequence). V gave up 1 base and J gave up 5 bases, with 8 bases separating them. This CDR3 contains 14 residues.

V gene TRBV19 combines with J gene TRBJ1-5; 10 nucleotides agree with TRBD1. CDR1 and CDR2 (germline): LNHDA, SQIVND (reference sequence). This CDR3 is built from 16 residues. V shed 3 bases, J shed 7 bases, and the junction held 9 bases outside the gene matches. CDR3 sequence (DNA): TGTGCCAGTAGTATGGGGACAGGGGCTTCAGGGCAGCCCCAGCATTTT. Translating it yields CASSMGTGASGQPQHF. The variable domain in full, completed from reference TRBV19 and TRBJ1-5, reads DGGITQSPKYLFRKEGQNVTLSCEQNLNHDAMYWYRQDPGQGLRLIYYSQIVNDFQKGDIAEGYSVSREKKESFPLTVTSAQKNPTAFYLCASSMGTGASGQPQHFGDGTRLSIL.

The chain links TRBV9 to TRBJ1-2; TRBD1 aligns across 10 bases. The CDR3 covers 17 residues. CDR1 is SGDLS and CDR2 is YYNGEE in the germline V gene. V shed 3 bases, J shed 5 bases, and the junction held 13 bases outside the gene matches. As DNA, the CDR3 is TGTGCCAGCAGCGCAGACTCCGGGACAGGGGTCGGGTATGGCTACACCTTC. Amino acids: CASSADSGTGVGYGYTF.

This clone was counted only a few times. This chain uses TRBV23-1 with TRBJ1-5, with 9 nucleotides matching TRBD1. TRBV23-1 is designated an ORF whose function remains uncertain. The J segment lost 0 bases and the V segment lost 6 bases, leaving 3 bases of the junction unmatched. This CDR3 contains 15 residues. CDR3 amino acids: CASSETGGSNQPQHF. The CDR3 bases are TGCGCCAGCAGCGAGACAGGGGGTAGCAATCAGCCCCAGCATTTT.

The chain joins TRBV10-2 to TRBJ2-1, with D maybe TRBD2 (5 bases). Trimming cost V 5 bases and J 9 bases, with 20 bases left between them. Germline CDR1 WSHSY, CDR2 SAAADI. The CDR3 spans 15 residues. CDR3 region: CASSLLARIYGEQFF. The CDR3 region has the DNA TGCGCCAGCAGTCTTCTAGCTAGAATCTATGGTGAGCAGTTCTTC.

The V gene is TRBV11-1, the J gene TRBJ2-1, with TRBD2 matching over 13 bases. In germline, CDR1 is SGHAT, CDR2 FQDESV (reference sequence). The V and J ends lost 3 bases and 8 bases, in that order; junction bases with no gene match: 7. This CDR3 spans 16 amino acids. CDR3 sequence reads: CASSFGLAGVNHEQFF. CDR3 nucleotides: TGTGCCAGCAGCTTCGGACTAGCGGGAGTTAACCATGAGCAGTTCTTC.

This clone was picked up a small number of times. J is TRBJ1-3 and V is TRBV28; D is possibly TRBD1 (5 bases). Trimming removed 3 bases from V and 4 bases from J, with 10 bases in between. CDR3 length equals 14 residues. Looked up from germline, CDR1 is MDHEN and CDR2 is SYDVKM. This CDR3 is CASSLPGDGNTIYF. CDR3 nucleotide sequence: TGTGCCAGCAGTTTGCCTGGGGACGGAAACACCATATATTTT.